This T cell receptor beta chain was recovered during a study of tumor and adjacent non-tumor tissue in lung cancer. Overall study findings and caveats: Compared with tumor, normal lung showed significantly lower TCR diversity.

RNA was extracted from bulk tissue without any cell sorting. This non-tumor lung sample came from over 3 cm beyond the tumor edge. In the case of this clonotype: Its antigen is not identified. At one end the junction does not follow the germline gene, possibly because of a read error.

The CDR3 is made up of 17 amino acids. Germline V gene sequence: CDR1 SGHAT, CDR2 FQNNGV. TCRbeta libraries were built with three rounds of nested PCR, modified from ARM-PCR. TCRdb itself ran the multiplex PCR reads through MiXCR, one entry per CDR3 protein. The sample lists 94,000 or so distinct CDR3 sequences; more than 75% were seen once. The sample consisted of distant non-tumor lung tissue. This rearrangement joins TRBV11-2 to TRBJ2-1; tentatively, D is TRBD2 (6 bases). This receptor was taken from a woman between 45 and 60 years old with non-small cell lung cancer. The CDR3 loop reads CASSLTTNGRIYNEQFF. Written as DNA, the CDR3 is TGTGCCAGTAGCTTGACGACTAACGGGAGAATCTACAATGAGCAGTTCTTC.